Presented here are 22 T cell receptor beta chains from one specimen sequenced in a study of blood T cell repertoires in COVID-19. TCRdb's table, derived via immunoSEQ multiplex PCR, lists solely in-frame clones and lacks some. The data hold around 300,000 clones, with 75% to 85% observed a single time. The material sequenced was peripheral blood. These receptors originate from a human donor in a cohort sampled during active COVID-19.

V and J are TRBV6-6 and TRBJ2-1; 8 bases map to TRBD2. V dropped 0 bases and J dropped 5; count of bases not matched to a gene: 0. This CDR3 is built from 14 residues. Germline CDR1 is MNHNY and CDR2 is SVGAGI (reference sequence). The DNA for the CDR3 is TGTGCCAGCAGTTACTCTAGCGGGGACAATGAGCAGTTCTTC. Translating gives CASSYSSGDNEQFF.

The V and J genes are TRBV11-3 and TRBJ2-2, with 7 bases matching TRBD1. The V segment lost 5 bases and the J segment 7 bases; nucleotides outside the gene matches: 7. The CDR3 extends over 14 amino acids. Germline V CDR1 and CDR2: SGHNT, YENEEA. CDR3 in DNA: TGTGCCAGCAGCGAAGCCGGGACAGTCGGGGAGCTGTTTTTT. This translates into CASSEAGTVGELFF. The whole variable domain, filled in from reference TRBV11-3 and TRBJ2-2, reads EAGVVQSPRYKIIEKKQPVAFWCNPISGHNTLYWYLQNLGQGPELLIRYENEEAVDDSQLPKDRFSAERLKGVDSTLKIQPAELGDSAVYLCASSEAGTVGELFFGEGSRLTVL.

V usage is TRBV10-2 and J usage is TRBJ1-3, with 8 bases aligning to TRBD1. V gave up 6 bases and J gave up 2 bases; unmatched junction bases: 0. CDR3 size: 13 residues. Germline V gene lookup returns CDR1 WSHSY and CDR2 SAAADI. CDR3 DNA: TGCGCCAGCAGGACAGGGGCTGGAAACACCATATATTTT. It specifies CASRTGAGNTIYF.

This sequence joins TRBV10-2 and TRBJ2-1; D perhaps matches TRBD1 (5 bases). This CDR3 has 12 amino acids. Germline assignment: CDR1 WSHSY and CDR2 SAAADI. The V end lost 7 bases, the J end lost 9 bases, and 13 bases lay between the germline ends. The CDR3 loop is CASIGAAPEQFF. The DNA of the CDR3 is TGCGCCAGCATTGGGGCGGCCCCTGAGCAGTTCTTC.

The chain carries TRBV10-3 and TRBJ2-5; 11 positions agree with TRBD2. CDR1 ENHRY and CDR2 SYGVKD come from the germline V gene. There are 17 residues in the CDR3. J lost 3 bases, V lost 5 bases, and 11 bases had no gene match. CDR3 sequence: CAISSSLAGAKKETQYF. CDR3 nucleotide sequence: TGTGCCATCAGTTCCTCACTAGCGGGGGCAAAGAAAGAGACCCAGTACTTC.

The V call is TRBV28, the J call TRBJ1-4; possibly TRBD1 for D (6 bases). The CDR3 is made up of 17 amino acids. With 1 base removed from V and 5 bases from J, the gap between germline ends came to 17 bases. CDR1 and CDR2 (germline): MDHEN, SYDVKM. CDR3 sequence reads: CASSLSLTGHLNEKLFF. The DNA for the CDR3 is TGTGCCAGCAGTTTATCTCTTACGGGACACCTGAATGAAAAACTGTTTTTT.

The V and J genes are TRBV13 and TRBJ2-1, with 11 bases matching TRBD1. The germline V gene encodes CDR1 PRHDT and CDR2 FYEKMQ (reference sequence). This CDR3 is 15 amino acids long. Germline trimming cut 7 bases from V and 7 bases from J; bases unmatched to any gene: 9. CDR3 in DNA: TGTGCCAGCAAACGTGGGGGGACAGGGGGAAATGAGCAGTTCTTC. Protein sequence: CASKRGGTGGNEQFF.

This rearrangement joins TRBV5-4 to TRBJ2-2; D might be TRBD1 (5 bases). Germline CDR1 reads SGHNT; CDR2 reads YYREEE (reference sequence). With 4 bases removed from V and 7 bases from J, the gap between germline ends came to 8 bases. This CDR3 has 12 residues. The CDR3 here is CASSQTVGELFF. Here the CDR3 DNA reads TGTGCCAGCAGCCAGACAGTCGGGGAGCTGTTTTTT.

This chain connects TRBV6-5 to TRBJ1-4, with a possible D match to TRBD1 (5 bases). V gave up 11 bases and J gave up 3 bases, with 13 bases separating them. The CDR3 covers 13 residues. Germline V gene data show CDR1 as MNHEY and CDR2 as SVGAGI. CDR3 sequence: CAVQGKANEKLFF. CDR3 DNA sequence: TGTGCCGTTCAGGGTAAAGCTAATGAAAAACTGTTTTTT.

CDR3 sequence (DNA): TGCAGTGCTAGTGAGGCCGTCCTCAGCTCCTACGAGCAGTACTTC. Translated: CSASEAVLSSYEQYF. This chain uses TRBV20-1 with TRBJ2-7; D not resolved. The length of the CDR3 is 15 residues. From germline, CDR1 is DFQATT and CDR2 SNEGSKA (reference sequence). The ends were cut back, 3 bases at V and 0 bases at J, with 15 bases in the middle.

This clone came up a few times. The V and J genes are TRBV3-1 (or the pseudogene TRBV3-2) and TRBJ2-7; TRBD2 agrees at 7 bases. Germline trimming cut 6 bases from V and 1 base from J; bases unmatched to any gene: 3. The length of the CDR3 is 13 residues. The germline V gene has CDR1 LGHDT and CDR2 YNNKEL (reference sequence). Here the CDR3 reads CASRLARSYEQYF. Written as DNA, the CDR3 is TGTGCCAGCAGACTAGCGCGGTCCTACGAGCAGTACTTC.

The chain has TRBV7-8 and TRBJ2-1, with 12 bases identical to TRBD2. Germline V CDR1 and CDR2: SGHVS, FQNEAQ. The CDR3 spans 15 residues. V shed 3 bases, J shed 7 bases, and the junction held 4 bases outside the gene matches. The CDR3 nucleotides are TGTGCCAGCAGCTTCCTGACTAGCGGGGGAAATGAGCAGTTCTTC. Its protein is CASSFLTSGGNEQFF.

The genes are TRBV7-7 and TRBJ2-2; D is ambiguous. Germline-derived CDR1 and CDR2 are SSHAT and FNYEAQ (reference sequence). V lost 6 bases and J 0 bases, leaving 11 bases between the germline ends. This CDR3 is built from 15 residues. The CDR3 sequence: CASSLGGPNTGELFF. The CDR3 DNA follows: TGTGCCAGCAGTCTCGGCGGCCCGAACACCGGGGAGCTGTTTTTT.

The chain recombines TRBV5-1 with TRBJ1-4; no clear D gene. CDR1 is SGHRS, CDR2 YFSETQ, per germline. The V gene lost 0 bases and the J gene lost 6 bases, with 9 bases spanning the gap. The CDR3 covers 14 residues. CDR3 residues: CASSLGTNYEKLFF. The CDR3 nucleotides read TGCGCCAGCAGCTTGGGGACTAACTATGAAAAACTGTTTTTT.

This clone was counted between two and nine times. CDR3 in DNA: TGTGCCAGCTCAGGGACAGAGAATTCACCCCTCCACTTT. Encoded protein: CASSGTENSPLHF. V and J are TRBV6-5 and TRBJ1-6, with 7 bases that match TRBD1. V lost 8 bases to trimming and J lost 7 bases; unmatched junction nucleotides: 5. CDR1 and CDR2 (germline): MNHEY, SVGAGI. CDR3 size: 13 residues.

V gene TRBV30 combines with J gene TRBJ2-3; TRBD2 might be the D (7 bases). Germline-derived CDR1 and CDR2 are GTSNPN and SVGIG (reference sequence). The CDR3 has 15 amino acids. Trimming left V 0 bases short and J 4 bases short, with 14 bases between. CDR3: CAWSVGGALADTQYF. CDR3 DNA: TGTGCCTGGAGTGTAGGGGGGGCTTTGGCAGATACGCAGTATTTT.

This clone occurred a few times. The chain recombines TRBV4-1 with TRBJ2-7; the match to TRBD1 covers 12 bases. This CDR3 is 14 amino acids long. V trimming: 5 bases; J trimming: 9 bases; junction bases outside the gene matches: 8. CDR1 and CDR2 from the germline V gene are MGHRA and YSYEKL. CDR3 region: CASSDPGQGAGQYF. CDR3 sequence (DNA): TGCGCCAGCAGCGATCCGGGACAGGGGGCGGGGCAGTACTTC.

The V call is TRBV30, the J call TRBJ2-7; 10 positions match TRBD1. V lost 5 bases, J lost 2 bases, and 9 bases stayed unmatched. Germline assignment: CDR1 GTSNPN and CDR2 SVGIG (reference sequence). CDR3 length: 15 amino acids. CDR3 protein: CAWSRDRGLTYEQYF. DNA of the CDR3: TGTGCCTGGTCTCGGGACAGGGGTCTTACCTACGAGCAGTACTTC.

The chain combines TRBV21-1 with TRBJ2-2; no DNA check was done on the table's D call, TRBD1. TRBV21-1 is a recognized pseudogene. The CDR3 loop spans 16 amino acids. CDR3 bases: TGTGCCAGCAGCAAAGTGGACAGGGGTAACACCGGGGAGCTGTTTTTT. This translates into CASSKVDRGNTGELFF.

This sequence joins TRBV19 and TRBJ2-3; no clear D. This CDR3 has 14 residues. Trimming pared 1 base from V and 4 bases from J, leaving 9 bases between. Germline CDR1 LNHDA, CDR2 SQIVND (reference sequence). The CDR3 spells CASSIGAMADTQYF. The CDR3 region has the DNA TGTGCCAGTAGTATAGGAGCGATGGCAGATACGCAGTATTTT.

This clone came up once. V and J are TRBV7-3 and TRBJ2-7, with 8 bases identical to TRBD2. The germline V gene encodes CDR1 SGHTA and CDR2 FQGTGA. There are 15 residues in the CDR3. Trimming took 5 bases from V and 0 from J; bases not matched to a gene: 6. For the CDR3, the DNA is TGTGCCAGCAGCCAATGGGCGGGGGGCTCCTACGAGCAGTACTTC. Its protein product is CASSQWAGGSYEQYF.

The J gene is TRBJ2-2, the V gene TRBV6-5; 11 bases map to TRBD2. Germline trimming cut 5 bases from V and 4 bases from J; bases unmatched to any gene: 3. This CDR3 has 15 amino acids. Germline V gives CDR1 MNHEY, CDR2 SVGAGI. The CDR3, as DNA: TGTGCCAGCAGTATAGCGGGGGGGCGCACCGGGGAGCTGTTTTTT. This sequence encodes CASSIAGGRTGELFF.